This T cell receptor beta chain was found in a study of T cell repertoires in cytomegalovirus infection. Study details: Recently identified HLA-C-restricted CMV epitopes and well-studied HLA-B-restricted CMV epitopes were used by the study. The public TCR beta signatures pointed to both CMV infection and matching HLA type.

TCRdb independently ran MiXCR on the reads; one entry per CDR3 protein. The sample lists some 500,000 distinct CDR3 sequences, 35% to 50% occurring once. Findings and caveats of the study: Summed frequency of shared TCR beta families picked out CMV carriers who also had the relevant HLA. HLA-C-restricted CMV clonotypes gave the most frequent clonotype in two of eight donors.

Trimming took 4 bases from V and 2 from J; bases not matched to a gene: 5. Germline CDR1 and CDR2: MNHEY and SVGAGI. The CDR3 loop spans 15 amino acids. In the case of this clonotype: Its antigen is not identified.

The sequencing used cultured PBMCs, collected from culture after CMV antigen stimulation. This chain uses TRBV6-5 with TRBJ2-3; the match to TRBD1 covers 8 bases. This receptor was identified in a human donor in good health (CMV status not recorded). Some clones in this sample may be carry-over from other donors' samples. This CDR3 reads CASSLSGQVTDTQYF. The CDR3 DNA reads as TGTGCCAGCAGTTTGTCGGGACAGGTCACAGATACGCAGTATTTT.